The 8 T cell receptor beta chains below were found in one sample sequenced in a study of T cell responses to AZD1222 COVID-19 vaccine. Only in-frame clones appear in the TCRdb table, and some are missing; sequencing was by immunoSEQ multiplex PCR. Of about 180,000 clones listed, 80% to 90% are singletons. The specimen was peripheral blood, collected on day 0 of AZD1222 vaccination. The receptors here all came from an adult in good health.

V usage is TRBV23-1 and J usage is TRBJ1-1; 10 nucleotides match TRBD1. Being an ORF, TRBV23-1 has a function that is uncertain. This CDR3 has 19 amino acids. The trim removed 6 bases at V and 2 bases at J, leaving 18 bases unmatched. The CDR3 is CASRGGTGETHFPNTEAFF. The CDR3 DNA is TGCGCCAGCAGGGGCGGGACAGGGGAAACACACTTTCCTAACACTGAAGCTTTCTTT.

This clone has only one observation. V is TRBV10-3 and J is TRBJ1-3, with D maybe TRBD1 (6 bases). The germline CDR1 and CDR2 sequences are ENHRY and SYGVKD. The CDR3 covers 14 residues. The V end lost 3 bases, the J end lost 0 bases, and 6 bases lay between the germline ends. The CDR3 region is CAISEGGSGNTIYF. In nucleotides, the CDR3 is TGTGCCATCAGTGAAGGGGGCTCTGGAAACACCATATATTTT.

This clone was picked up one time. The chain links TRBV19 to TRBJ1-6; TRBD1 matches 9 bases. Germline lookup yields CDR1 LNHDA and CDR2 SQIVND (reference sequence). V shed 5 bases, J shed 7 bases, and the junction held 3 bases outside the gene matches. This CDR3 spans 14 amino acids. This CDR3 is CASSLGTGNSPLHF. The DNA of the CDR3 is TGTGCCAGTAGTCTCGGGACAGGGAATTCACCCCTCCACTTT.

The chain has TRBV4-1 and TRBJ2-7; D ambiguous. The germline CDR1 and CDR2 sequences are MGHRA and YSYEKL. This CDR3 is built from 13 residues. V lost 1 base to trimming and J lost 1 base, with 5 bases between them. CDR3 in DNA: TGCGCCAGCAGCCAAGCACAGTCCTACGAGCAGTACTTC. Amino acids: CASSQAQSYEQYF.

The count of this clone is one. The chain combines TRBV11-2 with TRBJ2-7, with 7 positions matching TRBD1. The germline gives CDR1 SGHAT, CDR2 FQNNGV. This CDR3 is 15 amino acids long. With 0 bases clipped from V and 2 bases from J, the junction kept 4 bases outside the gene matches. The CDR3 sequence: CASSLEQGPTYEQYF. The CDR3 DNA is TGTGCCAGCAGCTTAGAACAGGGGCCCACCTACGAGCAGTACTTC.

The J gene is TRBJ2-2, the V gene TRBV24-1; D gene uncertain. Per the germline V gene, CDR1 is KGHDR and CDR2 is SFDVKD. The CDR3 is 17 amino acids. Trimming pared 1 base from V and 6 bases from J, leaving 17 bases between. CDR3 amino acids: CATSDFATDALAGELFF. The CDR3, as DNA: TGTGCCACCAGTGATTTCGCGACGGATGCTCTCGCCGGGGAGCTGTTTTTT.

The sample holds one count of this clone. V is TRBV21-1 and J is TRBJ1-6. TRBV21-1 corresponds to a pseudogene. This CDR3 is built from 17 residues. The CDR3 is CASSKFTGTTDNSPLHF. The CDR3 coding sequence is TGTGCCAGCAGCAAATTTACCGGGACGACAGATAATTCACCCCTCCACTTT.

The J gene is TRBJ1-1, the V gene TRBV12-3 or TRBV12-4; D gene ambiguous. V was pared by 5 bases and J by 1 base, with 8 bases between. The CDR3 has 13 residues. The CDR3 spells CASSGLTNTEAFF. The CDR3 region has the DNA TGTGCCAGCAGTGGACTGACGAACACTGAAGCTTTCTTT.